Included here is one T cell receptor (beta chain) sequence, with context. The data are from a study of blood T cell repertoires in COVID-19. On the study more broadly: T cells, B-cell-depleted T cells, or PBMCs supplied cDNA or gDNA.

Germline V CDR1 and CDR2: SGHNT, YENEEA. V trimming: 5 bases; J trimming: 5 bases; junction bases outside the gene matches: 6. The length of the CDR3 is 15 residues. The table came from immunoSEQ multiplex PCR; TCRdb's copy has only in-frame clones and leaves some out. The sample comprises about 65,000 clones, 75% to 85% of which are singletons, and under 15% rests with the top ten. The sequence was collected from an elderly man with acute or convalescent COVID-19. V is TRBV11-3 and J is TRBJ2-5; TRBD2 matches 12 bases. The specimen sequenced was peripheral blood. The CDR3 sequence: CASSPGTSGWETQYF. DNA of the CDR3: TGTGCCAGCAGCCCCGGGACTAGCGGGTGGGAGACCCAGTACTTC.